The 19 T cell receptor beta chains below were found in one sample sequenced in a study of T-cell reconstitution after alpha-beta-depleted transplantation in children (dated by TCRdb to the mid-2010s). Libraries were prepared through PCR. The data were produced on an Illumina HiSeq 2500. To normalize quantification of the TCRbeta repertoire, the TCR libraries were built with molecular barcoding that relied on unique molecular identifiers. Starting from the raw public reads, TCRdb applied fastp trimming at Q25, assembled clones with MiXCR and retained in-frame beta chains. Duplicate CDR3 protein sequences are folded into a single record with the most common DNA and genes. The sample yields hundreds of thousands of distinct CDR3 sequences; roughly 13% were counted once. In total, the top ten clones hold 2.2% of the sample. Taken with the paper, the label for treatment or condition translates to: allogeneic hematopoietic cell transplantation with graft depleted of TCRalphabeta T cells and CD19 B cells.

Sequencing used PBMCs, mostly from graft donor cells, obtained 360 days after TCRalphabeta/CD19-depleted stem cell transplant. The source of these receptors is a male patient under 18 who had a stem cell transplant for acute myeloid leukemia, so the T cells may come from the graft donor.

This clonotype was found a few times. This chain uses TRBV29-1 with TRBJ2-7; the match to TRBD2 covers 10 bases. This CDR3 is built from 15 residues. Germline-derived CDR1 and CDR2 are SQVTM and ANQGSEA. After removal of 3 bases from V and 3 bases from J, the junction contained 8 bases not matched to a gene. The CDR3 reads CSVEGASGRLYEQYF. Here the CDR3 DNA reads TGCAGCGTTGAGGGGGCTAGCGGGAGACTCTACGAGCAGTACTTC.

The chain couples TRBV7-2 to TRBJ2-1; D is ambiguous. Germline-derived CDR1 and CDR2 are SGHTA and FQGNSA. This CDR3 comprises 17 residues. With 1 base removed from V and 2 bases from J, the gap between germline ends came to 15 bases. The DNA of the CDR3 is TGTGCCAGCAGCTTAGTGTTGCAACCCACTCCCTACAATGAGCAGTTCTTC. This encodes CASSLVLQPTPYNEQFF.

This clonotype showed up just a few times. The chain combines TRBV29-1 with TRBJ2-7; either TRBD1 or TRBD2 may fit D (5 bases each). Trimming shortened V by 0 bases and J by 5 bases, and 14 bases separated the two germline ends. The CDR3 extends over 14 amino acids. The germline V gene encodes CDR1 SQVTM and CDR2 ANQGSEA. The CDR3 region is CSVEDRGDGDEQYF. The CDR3 DNA sequence: TGCAGCGTTGAAGACCGAGGGGACGGCGACGAGCAGTACTTC.

The gene calls are TRBV29-1 and TRBJ2-2; no clear D. V was trimmed by 7 bases and J by 1 base, leaving 13 bases between them. In germline, CDR1 is SQVTM, CDR2 ANQGSEA. This CDR3 comprises 14 residues. The CDR3 DNA sequence: TGCAGCGGAACCTTCCTTTGGAACACCGGGGAGCTGTTTTTT. Protein: CSGTFLWNTGELFF.

This clonotype occurred many times. The chain carries TRBV29-1 and TRBJ2-7; 7 bases are a match to TRBD2. CDR1 and CDR2 (germline): SQVTM, ANQGSEA. The trim removed 4 bases at V and 0 bases at J, leaving 3 bases unmatched. The CDR3 loop spans 13 amino acids. CDR3 region: CSVVGEGSYEQYF. In DNA, the CDR3 is TGCAGCGTTGTAGGGGAGGGCTCCTACGAGCAGTACTTC.

Details on this clonotype: A much more abundant neighbour one base away suggests this may be a read error. This chain uses TRBV12-3 or TRBV12-4 with TRBJ2-3; D possibly corresponds to TRBD2 (5 bases). There are 19 residues in the CDR3. The CDR3 reads CAISFWERWTLQGTDTQYF. DNA of the CDR3: TGTGCCATCAGTTTCTGGGAGAGATGGACTCTACAAGGCACAGATACGCAGTATTTT.

This clonotype was seen ten or more times. V is TRBV15 and J is TRBJ2-1, with 10 bases fitting TRBD2. The CDR3 consists of 17 residues. V shed 0 bases, J shed 4 bases, and the junction held 6 bases outside the gene matches. Per germline, CDR1 LNHNV and CDR2 YYDKDF (reference sequence). This CDR3 is CATSREVGLAVYNEQFF. The CDR3 coding sequence is TGTGCCACCAGCAGAGAGGTAGGACTAGCGGTATACAATGAGCAGTTCTTC.

This clonotype was detected many times. This chain uses TRBV12-3 or TRBV12-4 with TRBJ2-5, with D perhaps matching TRBD2 (5 bases). The CDR3 runs to 13 residues. Trimming took 3 bases from V and 5 from J, leaving 10 bases between them. The CDR3 region is CASSLSGYETQYF. The CDR3, as DNA: TGTGCCAGCAGTTTGTCGGGGTACGAGACCCAGTACTTC.

This clonotype has at least ten counts. V gene TRBV9 combines with J gene TRBJ2-2; no reliable D call. Per the germline V gene, CDR1 is SGDLS and CDR2 is YYNGEE. V was pared by 0 bases and J by 5 bases, with 2 bases between. The CDR3 spans 12 residues. In DNA form, the CDR3 reads TGTGCCAGCAGCGTAGTTACCGGGGAGCTGTTTTTT. It yields the protein CASSVVTGELFF.

The chain is built from TRBV11-2 and TRBJ2-4; D is undetermined. Deletions cut 0 bases from V and 0 bases from J, with 15 bases between. CDR1 SGHAT and CDR2 FQNNGV come from the germline V gene. The CDR3 has 18 amino acids. This chain's CDR3 is CASSLDLGGLRAKNIQYF. As DNA, the CDR3 is TGTGCCAGCAGCTTAGATCTTGGTGGTCTTCGAGCCAAAAACATTCAGTACTTC.

This clonotype has at least ten counts. V usage is TRBV20-1 and J usage is TRBJ1-1; 8 bases line up with TRBD1. V gave up 0 bases and J gave up 5 bases; unmatched junction bases: 5. Germline V gene lookup returns CDR1 DFQATT and CDR2 SNEGSKA (reference sequence). The CDR3 has 14 amino acids. In nucleotides, the CDR3 is TGCAGTGCTAGAGAACGGACAGGGTGGACTGAAGCTTTCTTT. Amino acids: CSARERTGWTEAFF.

This clonotype was counted only a few times. This chain joins TRBV2 and TRBJ2-5; 8 nucleotides align to TRBD2. The V gene's germline CDR1 is SNHLY and CDR2 FYNNEI. With V trimmed by 6 bases and J by 3 bases, 3 bases remained unmatched. The CDR3 has 13 residues. CDR3 region: CASRGTREETQYF. DNA for the CDR3: TGTGCCAGCAGGGGGACTAGAGAAGAGACCCAGTACTTC. Complete variable domain (other parts from reference TRBV2 and TRBJ2-5): EPEVTQTPSHQVTQMGQEVILRCVPISNHLYFYWYRQILGQKVEFLVSFYNNEISEKSEIFDDQFSVERPDGSNFTLKIRSTKLEDSAMYFCASRGTREETQYFGPGTRLLVL.

This clonotype has only a few counts. The chain has TRBV7-2 and TRBJ2-1; TRBD1 matches 7 bases. Germline assignment: CDR1 SGHTA and CDR2 FQGNSA. The CDR3 contains 15 residues. V shed 5 bases and J 5 bases; nucleotides not matched to a gene: 9. The CDR3 here is CASSARQGDHNEQFF. In nucleotides, the CDR3 is TGTGCCAGCAGCGCCCGACAGGGTGATCACAATGAGCAGTTCTTC.

The chain employs TRBV6-1 and TRBJ2-1; 9 bases fit TRBD2. The CDR3 spans 14 residues. Trimming removed 5 bases from V and 8 bases from J; junction bases left unmatched: 7. Germline-derived CDR1 and CDR2 are MNHNS and SASEGT. Here the CDR3 DNA reads TGTGCCAGCAGTCGATTAGCGGGAGTGGATGAGCAGTTCTTC. It encodes CASSRLAGVDEQFF.

V and J are TRBV7-9 and TRBJ1-6, with 10 positions matching TRBD1. The CDR3 has 17 amino acids. J gave up 8 bases and V 4 bases, and 11 bases lay outside the gene matches. Germline loops: CDR1 SEHNR, CDR2 FQNEAQ (reference sequence). The chain's CDR3 is CASSSTRQGAWDSPLHF. As DNA, the CDR3 is TGTGCCAGCAGCTCCACCCGACAGGGGGCCTGGGATTCACCCCTCCACTTT.

Ten or more counts support this clonotype. This chain links TRBV20-1 with TRBJ2-5, with a tentative D call TRBD1 (6 bases). This CDR3 spans 12 amino acids. V gave up 5 bases and J gave up 2 bases, with 9 bases separating them. The germline gives CDR1 DFQATT, CDR2 SNEGSKA (reference sequence). CDR3 DNA: TGCAGTGCTTCGGACAGACAAGAGACCCAGTACTTC. Encoded protein: CSASDRQETQYF.

V and J are TRBV5-1 and TRBJ1-5; TRBD1 matches 9 bases. V lost 1 base, J lost 4 bases, and 9 bases stayed unmatched. This CDR3 is 17 amino acids long. Looked up from germline, CDR1 is SGHRS and CDR2 is YFSETQ. Here the CDR3 DNA reads TGCGCCAGCAGCTTGAGGACAGGGGCGAGCCAAAATCAGCCCCAGCATTTT. Its translation is CASSLRTGASQNQPQHF.

Only a few counts were recorded for this clonotype. The chain links TRBV2 to TRBJ2-7, with 11 bases that match TRBD2. The CDR3 loop spans 16 amino acids. Germline loops: CDR1 SNHLY, CDR2 FYNNEI. The V gene end was trimmed by 5 bases and the J gene end by 3 bases; junction bases not matched to a gene: 9. The CDR3 DNA is TGTGCCAGCAGTCCTCCGGGACTAGCGGATAACTACGAGCAGTACTTC. Amino acids: CASSPPGLADNYEQYF.

This clonotype was seen more than once but under ten times. This chain connects TRBV5-6 to TRBJ2-7; D not certain. This CDR3 has 11 residues. Per germline, CDR1 SGHDT and CDR2 YYEEEE. V lost 2 bases and J lost 7, with 7 bases in between. The CDR3 DNA reads as TGTGCCAGCAGCTTCCTTTGGGAGCAGTACTTC. Encoded protein: CASSFLWEQYF.